This T cell receptor (beta chain) appears in the sequencing data of a study of PD-1 blockade in classical Hodgkin lymphoma. Time point indicated: newly diagnosed, previously untreated cHL patient sample. Untreated, newly diagnosed classical Hodgkin lymphoma PBMCs served for comparison. As concerns this clone: Its specificity is not known.

Study-wide results and limits: Newly diagnosed patients were said to have less baseline TCR diversity than healthy donors did. With respect to the repertoire differences, their causes, possibly disease activity or prior therapy, remain undefined.

Libraries were prepared by immunoSEQ multiplex PCR; TCRdb keeps only in-frame clonotypes and omits some of them. Seen here are over 25,000 clones, 94% observed once, and the top ten hold roughly 2.5%. CDR3 length equals 14 residues. V lost 3 bases to trimming and J lost 8 bases; unmatched junction nucleotides: 6. The germline gives CDR1 SGHDT, CDR2 YYEEEE. This TCR came from a human donor with classical Hodgkin lymphoma. The source material was peripheral blood mononuclear cells (PBMCs). The rearrangement uses TRBV5-6 and TRBJ2-3; TRBD2 agrees at 10 bases. CDR3 in amino acids: CASSYIAGGGTQYF. The CDR3 DNA is TGTGCCAGCAGCTATATAGCGGGAGGTGGTACGCAGTATTTT. Full variable domain (missing parts from reference TRBV5-6 and TRBJ2-3): DAGVTQSPTHLIKTRGQQVTLRCSPKSGHDTVSWYQQALGQGPQFIFQYYEEEERQRGNFPDRFSGHQFPNYSSELNVNALLLGDSALYLCASSYIAGGGTQYFGPGTRLTVL.